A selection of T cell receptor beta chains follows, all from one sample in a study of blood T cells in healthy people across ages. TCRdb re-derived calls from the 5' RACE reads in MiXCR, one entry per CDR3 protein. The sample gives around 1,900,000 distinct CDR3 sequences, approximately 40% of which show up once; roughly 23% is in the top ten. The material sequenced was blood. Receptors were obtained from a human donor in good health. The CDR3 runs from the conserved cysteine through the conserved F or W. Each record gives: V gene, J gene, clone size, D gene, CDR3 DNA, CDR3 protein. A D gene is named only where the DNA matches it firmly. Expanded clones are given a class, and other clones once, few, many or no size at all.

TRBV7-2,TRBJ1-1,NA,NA,TGTGCCAGCAGCTCGGGGCAACTCAGGCGTTTGAACACTGAAGCTTTCTTT,CASSSGQLRRLNTEAFF
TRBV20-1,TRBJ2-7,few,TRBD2,TGCAGTGCAGGGTTTAGCGGGGGGGCCGGCGAGCAGTACTTC,CSAGFSGGAGEQYF
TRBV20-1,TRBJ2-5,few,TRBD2,TGCAGTGCTCCCCGGACAGCGGGGGCTTTGGAGACCCAGTACTTC,CSAPRTAGALETQYF
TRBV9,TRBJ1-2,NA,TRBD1,TGTGCCAGCAGCGCGCGGGACAGGGGGGCCTATGGCTACACCTTC,CASSARDRGAYGYTF
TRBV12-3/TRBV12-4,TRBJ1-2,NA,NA,TGTGCCAGCAGTTCCCAACAGGGTACCTTTAACTATGGCTACACCTTC,CASSSQQGTFNYGYTF
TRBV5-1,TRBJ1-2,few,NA,TGCGCCAGCAGCGTGGGACCGAGGGAGACTAATGGCTACACCTTC,CASSVGPRETNGYTF
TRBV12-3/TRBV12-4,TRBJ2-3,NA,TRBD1,TGTGCCAGCAGTTTTGGGACAGGATTTTTCCAAGGGGCAGATACGCAGTATTTT,CASSFGTGFFQGADTQYF
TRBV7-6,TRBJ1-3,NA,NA,TGTGCCAGCAGCTTAGCTCGGGCCTCTGGAAACACCATATATTTT,CASSLARASGNTIYF
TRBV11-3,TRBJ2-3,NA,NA,TGTGCCAGCAGCCCCTACCAGGGATTGAGCACAGATACGCAGTATTTT,CASSPYQGLSTDTQYF
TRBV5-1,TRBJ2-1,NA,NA,TGCGCCAGCAGCTTCCGACAGAACAATGAGCAGTTCTTC,CASSFRQNNEQFF
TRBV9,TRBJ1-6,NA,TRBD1,TGTGCCAGCAGCGGCCCTAACAGGGGAGTTGTGTCACCCCTCCACTTT,CASSGPNRGVVSPLHF
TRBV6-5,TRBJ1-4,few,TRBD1,TGTGCCAGCAGTTTAGCCTCCGGGACAGGGTTTGAAAAACTGTTTTTT,CASSLASGTGFEKLFF
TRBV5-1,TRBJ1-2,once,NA,TGCGCCAGCAGCGGGGGATCATACAGCGTTAACTATGGCTACACCTTC,CASSGGSYSVNYGYTF
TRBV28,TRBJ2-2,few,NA,TGTGCCAGCAGTTTATTACTTACCGGGGAGCTGTTTTTT,CASSLLLTGELFF
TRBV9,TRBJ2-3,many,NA,TGTGCCAGCAGCGTAAGGGGTAGCACAGATACGCAGTATTTT,CASSVRGSTDTQYF
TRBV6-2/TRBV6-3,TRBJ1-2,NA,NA,TGTGCCGGACCCTCGACAGGCGGGGATGGCTACACCTTC,CAGPSTGGDGYTF
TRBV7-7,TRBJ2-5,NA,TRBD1,TGTGCTAGCAGCCCACGGACAGGGTGGTGGGAGACCCAGTACTTC,CASSPRTGWWETQYF
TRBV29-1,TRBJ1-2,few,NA,TGCAGCGTTGGTAGTCTCTCCCGGGGCTACACCTTC,CSVGSLSRGYTF
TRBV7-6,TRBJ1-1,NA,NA,TGTGCCAGCAGCTTATTGGACAGTCAAGCTTTCTTT,CASSLLDSQAFF
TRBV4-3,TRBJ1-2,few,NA,TGCGCCAGCAGCCAGATTTTGTCCCCACTCTATGGCTACACCTTC,CASSQILSPLYGYTF